The entry that follows covers one T cell receptor (beta chain) sequence. CDR1 and CDR2 from the germline V gene are SEHNR and FQNEAQ (reference sequence). Trimming at V came to 5 bases and at J to 3 bases, leaving 7 bases not matched to a gene. The CDR3 sequence is 16 residues long. The sample belongs to a study of cytomegalovirus exposure and HLA in healthy donors. Primers: 60 Vbeta forward and 13 Jbeta reverse. The assay was immunoSEQ multiplex PCR, and TCRdb's table has in-frame clones only and misses some. The repertoire table contains 30,000 to 35,000 clones. The chain recombines TRBV7-9 with TRBJ2-1, with TRBD2 matching over 10 bases. This receptor was identified in a middle-aged woman in good health and CMV-seropositive. Sequenced material: PBMCs. The CDR3: CASSPGIAGGYNEQFF. The CDR3 DNA reads TGTGCCAGCAGCCCAGGAATAGCGGGAGGCTACAATGAGCAGTTCTTC.